Presented here are 26 T cell receptor beta chains from one specimen sequenced in a study of neurological immune-mediated disorders. MiXCR was run by TCRdb on the 5' RACE reads, yielding one entry per CDR3 protein. This table holds around 62,000 distinct CDR3 sequences, approximately 4.2% found once. Sequences were obtained from PBMCs. The receptors were sampled from a man aged 50 or older with multiple sclerosis.

This clonotype was detected ten times or more. The chain carries TRBV20-1 and TRBJ2-5; TRBD2 matches 9 bases. The germline gives CDR1 DFQATT, CDR2 SNEGSKA (reference sequence). Losses at the gene ends were 7 bases for V and 5 bases for J; bases not matched to a gene: 14. The CDR3 contains 15 residues. CDR3 nucleotides: TGCAGTGTCCTCCGGTTGGGCGGGGGGGTGGAGACCCAGTACTTC. It is translated as CSVLRLGGGVETQYF.

This clonotype was counted many times. The chain carries TRBV5-1 and TRBJ2-7; the D gene is possibly TRBD2 (6 bases). V was cut by 0 bases and J by 0 bases, with 10 bases left in between. Per germline, CDR1 SGHRS and CDR2 YFSETQ. This CDR3 comprises 15 residues. CDR3 sequence: CASSLGGVASYEQYF. The DNA of the CDR3 is TGCGCCAGCAGCTTGGGGGGGGTAGCCTCCTACGAGCAGTACTTC.

This clonotype was seen repeatedly, ten times or more. The chain links TRBV5-1 to TRBJ2-2; no firm D call. The V and J ends lost 0 bases and 2 bases respectively, with 5 bases between them. The CDR3 is 14 residues long. Germline CDR1 reads SGHRS; CDR2 reads YFSETQ. CDR3 amino acids: CASSLGDNTGELFF. DNA of the CDR3: TGCGCCAGCAGCTTGGGAGACAACACCGGGGAGCTGTTTTTT.

This clonotype showed up many times. The chain has TRBV20-1 and TRBJ2-1; D is perhaps TRBD1 or TRBD2 (5 bases each). This CDR3 is built from 14 residues. CDR1 and CDR2 from the germline V gene are DFQATT and SNEGSKA (reference sequence). Trimming shortened V by 6 bases and J by 8 bases, and 20 bases separated the two germline ends. The DNA for the CDR3 is TGCAGTGCACGACCGGGACCAGCAAGCCATGAGCAGTTCTTC. Its translation is CSARPGPASHEQFF.

This clonotype was picked up many times. The chain employs TRBV9 and TRBJ2-1; either TRBD1 or TRBD2 may fit D (5 bases each). CDR1 SGDLS and CDR2 YYNGEE come from the germline V gene. The CDR3 consists of 13 residues. Trimming removed 3 bases at V and 8 bases at J, with 12 bases between. CDR3 coding DNA: TGTGCCAGCAGCGCCTGGGGGTACGATGAGCAGTTCTTC. Encoded protein: CASSAWGYDEQFF. Drawing the rest from reference TRBV9 and TRBJ2-1, the complete variable domain is DSGVTQTPKHLITATGQRVTLRCSPRSGDLSVYWYQQSLDQGLQFLIQYYNGEERAKGNILERFSAQQFPDLHSELNLSSLELGDSALYFCASSAWGYDEQFFGPGTRLTVL.

This clonotype was seen ten or more times. This chain joins TRBV3-1 and TRBJ1-1, with TRBD1 as a possible D gene (5 bases). The CDR3 totals 15 residues. CDR1 is LGHDT, CDR2 YNNKEL, per germline (reference sequence). Trimming pared 3 bases from V and 4 bases from J, leaving 15 bases between. Written as DNA, the CDR3 is TGTGCCAGCAGCCAGGCCGGGACCGAATCCACTGAAGCTTTCTTT. Encoded protein: CASSQAGTESTEAFF. Combining the CDR3 with reference TRBV3-1 and TRBJ1-1 gives the whole variable domain DTAVSQTPKYLVTQMGNDKSIKCEQNLGHDTMYWYKQDSKKFLKIMFSYNNKELIINETVPNRFSPKSPDKAHLNLHINSLELGDSAVYFCASSQAGTESTEAFFGQGTRLTVV.

This clonotype was seen at least ten times. V gene TRBV4-3 combines with J gene TRBJ2-3, with TRBD2 as a possible D gene (6 bases). V shed 4 bases and J shed 4 bases, with 21 bases lying between them. The CDR3 runs 17 residues. The germline V gene encodes CDR1 LGHNA and CDR2 YSLEER. The CDR3 region is CASSRGPGGRVADTQYF. The CDR3 nucleotides are TGCGCCAGCAGCCGAGGCCCAGGAGGGAGAGTTGCAGATACGCAGTATTTT.

The table lists this clonotype with many counts. The rearrangement links TRBV5-5 to TRBJ2-3, with 7 bases matching TRBD1. With V trimmed by 7 bases and J by 2 bases, 10 bases remained unmatched. This CDR3 comprises 15 residues. Germline V gene lookup returns CDR1 SGHKS and CDR2 YYEKEE (reference sequence). The CDR3 DNA sequence: TGTGCCAGCGCCCTGGGGGACAGAATCACAGATACGCAGTATTTT. Translating it yields CASALGDRITDTQYF.

There are many counts of this clonotype. CDR3 region: CASVLSGNTIYF. The CDR3 DNA sequence: TGTGCCAGTGTGCTCTCTGGAAACACCATATATTTT. This chain connects TRBV12-3 or TRBV12-4 to TRBJ1-3; D gene uncertain. V was pared by 9 bases and J by 0 bases, with 6 bases between. This CDR3 has 12 amino acids.

This clonotype was seen ten or more times. The chain recombines TRBV3-1 with TRBJ1-1; no clear D. Trimming stripped 3 bases from V and 1 base from J, with 3 bases between. Germline assignment: CDR1 LGHDT and CDR2 YNNKEL (reference sequence). The CDR3 is 12 residues long. CDR3 sequence reads: CASSHRNTEAFF. The DNA of the CDR3 is TGTGCCAGCAGCCACAGGAACACTGAAGCTTTCTTT.

This clonotype was picked up many times. CDR3 residues: CASSPRRAAVAGTTDTQYF. CDR3 nucleotides: TGTGCCAGCAGCCCACGTCGGGCTGCGGTAGCGGGGACCACAGATACGCAGTATTTT. The chain links TRBV7-6 to TRBJ2-3; 8 bases fit TRBD2. The germline V gene encodes CDR1 SGHVS and CDR2 FNYEAQ. The V and J ends lost 5 bases and 2 bases, in that order; junction bases with no gene match: 18. The CDR3 totals 19 residues.

The sample holds many counts of this clonotype. V is TRBV5-1 and J is TRBJ1-4; no firm D call. This CDR3 is built from 16 residues. V was clipped by 0 bases and J by 0 bases, with 9 bases between them. Germline V gene lookup returns CDR1 SGHRS and CDR2 YFSETQ. As DNA, the CDR3 is TGCGCCAGCAGCTTGGTGGCAGGAGCAACTAATGAAAAACTGTTTTTT. This gives the protein CASSLVAGATNEKLFF.

In its sample, this clonotype was seen many times. The chain carries TRBV5-1 and TRBJ2-2; 8 bases are shared with TRBD1. The CDR3 is 15 amino acids. V trimming: 4 bases; J trimming: 3 bases; junction bases outside the gene matches: 5. Germline assignment: CDR1 SGHRS and CDR2 YFSETQ. The CDR3 loop reads CASSRGQEYTGELFF. For the CDR3, the DNA is TGCGCCAGCAGCAGGGGACAGGAATACACCGGGGAGCTGTTTTTT.

This clonotype was seen at least ten times. The rearrangement uses TRBV9 and TRBJ2-2; 11 bases agree with TRBD2. V lost 4 bases and J lost 0; bases outside the gene matches: 5. Germline loops: CDR1 SGDLS, CDR2 YYNGEE. The CDR3 covers 17 residues. The CDR3 region is CASSSTSGGANTGELFF. The CDR3 DNA reads as TGTGCCAGCAGCTCCACTAGCGGGGGCGCGAACACCGGGGAGCTGTTTTTT.

This clonotype was seen many times. The CDR3 nucleotides are TGTGCCAGCAGTCCGTTCCGGTCGACAGGTATGAACACTGAAGCTTTCTTT. Its protein is CASSPFRSTGMNTEAFF. The chain employs TRBV27 and TRBJ1-1, with D possibly being TRBD1 (6 bases). The V end lost 5 bases, the J end lost 0 bases, and 19 bases lay between the germline ends. Germline V gene sequence: CDR1 MNHEY, CDR2 SMNVEV (reference sequence). The CDR3 length is 17 residues.

This clonotype was detected many times. The gene calls are TRBV6-5 and TRBJ1-5; D gene ambiguous. This CDR3 comprises 13 residues. Trimming stripped 6 bases from V and 4 bases from J, with 10 bases between. Germline CDR1 reads MNHEY; CDR2 reads SVGAGI. This CDR3 is CASRPSSNQPQHF. The DNA of the CDR3 is TGTGCCAGCAGACCTTCCTCAAATCAGCCCCAGCATTTT.

This clonotype was detected ten times or more. The chain combines TRBV4-2 with TRBJ1-2, with no clear D. This CDR3 has 16 amino acids. Between the trimmed V and J ends, which lost 1 base and 4 bases, there was a span of 16 bases. CDR1 is LGHNA and CDR2 is YNFKEQ in the germline V gene. The CDR3 nucleotides are TGTGCCAGCAGCCAAGGGGGTAGAGGGCTTGGCTATGGCTACACCTTC. Encoded protein: CASSQGGRGLGYGYTF.

This clonotype was detected ten times or more. The chain uses TRBV12-3 or TRBV12-4 and TRBJ1-2; perhaps TRBD1 as D (5 bases). There are 13 residues in the CDR3. V gave up 4 bases and J gave up 8 bases, with 14 bases separating them. This chain's CDR3 is CASSSNFGTGYTF. The CDR3 DNA is TGTGCCAGCAGTTCAAACTTCGGGACGGGCTACACCTTC.

V usage is TRBV6-5 and J usage is TRBJ2-2; no reliable D call. The CDR3 spans 16 residues. Germline CDR1 MNHEY, CDR2 SVGAGI. The germline V and J ends were trimmed by 1 base and 10 bases, with 19 bases remaining between them. CDR3 sequence reads: CASSYYYQDSEKELFF. CDR3 DNA sequence: TGTGCCAGCAGTTACTACTACCAGGATTCCGAGAAGGAGCTGTTTTTT.

At least ten counts were recorded for this clonotype. J is TRBJ2-1 and V is TRBV5-1; no clear D. Germline V gene sequence: CDR1 SGHRS, CDR2 YFSETQ. V was cut by 0 bases and J by 4 bases, with 11 bases left in between. The CDR3 runs 15 residues. The CDR3 DNA sequence: TGCGCCAGCAGCTTGGTTAGGGCGCAATACAATGAGCAGTTCTTC. This translates into CASSLVRAQYNEQFF.

This clonotype was observed at least ten times. The genes are TRBV5-1 and TRBJ2-1; D not resolved. Trimming pared 1 base from V and 5 bases from J, leaving 19 bases between. The CDR3 sequence is 17 residues long. CDR1 and CDR2 (germline): SGHRS, YFSETQ. As DNA, the CDR3 is TGCGCCAGCAGCTTGAAGGTTGGCAGGCCTCGGGACAATGAGCAGTTCTTC. Protein: CASSLKVGRPRDNEQFF. Full variable domain (remainder filled in from reference TRBV5-1 and TRBJ2-1): KAGVTQTPRYLIKTRGQQVTLSCSPISGHRSVSWYQQTPGQGLQFLFEYFSETQRNKGNFPGRFSGRQFSNSRSEMNVSTLELGDSALYLCASSLKVGRPRDNEQFFGPGTRLTVL.

This clonotype has a count of ten or more. The V gene is TRBV7-2, the J gene TRBJ2-7; D gene ambiguous. Germline V gives CDR1 SGHTA, CDR2 FQGNSA. This CDR3 has 13 amino acids. The ends were cut back, 5 bases at V and 6 bases at J, with 14 bases in the middle. For the CDR3, the DNA is TGTGCCAGCAGCCAGCAATGGGGTGGCGAGCAGTACTTC. Translated: CASSQQWGGEQYF.

This clonotype was seen only once. The chain employs TRBV14 and TRBJ2-5, with D possibly TRBD2 on 7 matching bases. Germline assignment: CDR1 SGHDN and CDR2 FVKESK. There are 16 residues in the CDR3. Trimming left V 4 bases short and J 2 bases short, with 17 bases between. CDR3 sequence (DNA): TGTGCCAGCAGCCGATTGCGGGGGCCATTACAAGAGACCCAGTACTTC. Amino acid sequence: CASSRLRGPLQETQYF.

This clonotype was picked up many times. The genes are TRBV20-1 and TRBJ1-1, with D hard to call. V lost 4 bases and J lost 2, with 8 bases in between. This CDR3 has 12 residues. Germline V lookup: CDR1 DFQATT, CDR2 SNEGSKA (reference sequence). Written as DNA, the CDR3 is TGCAGTGCTAAGGACGGTAACACTGAAGCTTTCTTT. Its protein product is CSAKDGNTEAFF.

In regard to this clonotype: Just one base apart from a much larger clone, this may be a read error. The chain links TRBV29-1 to TRBJ2-4; TRBD2 is a possible D gene (6 bases). Germline V lookup: CDR1 SQVTM, CDR2 ANQGSEA. The V end was cut by 4 bases, the J end by 7 bases, with 14 bases between. CDR3 size: 13 residues. The CDR3 region is CSVVEGMLNIQYF. CDR3 sequence (DNA): TGCAGCGTTGTGGAGGGAATGTTGAACATTCAGTACTTC. Complete variable domain (other parts from reference TRBV29-1 and TRBJ2-4): SAVISQKPSRDICQRGTSLTIQCQVDSQVTMMFWYRQQPGQSLTLIATANQGSEATYESGFVIDKFPISRPNLTFSTLTVSNMSPEDSSIYLCSVVEGMLNIQYFGAGTRLSVL.

This clonotype was found many times. The chain uses TRBV12-3 or TRBV12-4 and TRBJ1-2; the D is unclear. V was pared by 3 bases and J by 0 bases, with 14 bases between. The CDR3 is made up of 16 amino acids. The CDR3 bases are TGTGCCAGCAGTTTTGTGGCCGTTGGGGCTAACTATGGCTACACCTTC. Amino acid sequence: CASSFVAVGANYGYTF.